The clone carrying this T cell receptor (beta chain) was detected only a few times. Its antigen is as yet unknown. The record originates from a study of human T cells and chemical hapten exposure. For the study at large: 2% DPC applied to a roughly 2 cm by roughly 2 cm arm area sensitized donors. Across its approximately 23 weeks, the study gave patients weekly diphenylcyclopropenone doses to the scalp.

It was the library that attached unique molecular identifiers to individual cDNA molecules. TCRdb re-called the RACE reads with MiXCR, one entry per CDR3 protein. Of fewer than 140,000 distinct CDR3 sequences listed, 12% were seen once; the top ten hold around 1.6%. Time point denoted: pre-sensitization, week 0. Treatment of the sample: therapeutic diphenylcyclopropenone sensitization with weekly scalp DPC. Germline V lookup: CDR1 MDHEN, CDR2 SYDVKM. The junction had 6 bases not matched to a gene; V was cut back by 5 bases and J by 4 bases. This CDR3 is built from 15 residues. General observations from the study: With DPC sensitization, TCRs exceeding 1 in 1000 frequency showed no change.

The source material was whole blood, sampled in connection with sensitization to the hapten diphenylcyclopropenone (DPC). This sequence was found in a woman in her forties or fifties with alopecia areata. Some clones in this sample may be carry-over from other donors' samples. This sequence joins TRBV28 and TRBJ2-1, with 9 nucleotides matching TRBD1. The chain's CDR3 is CASSKPGQGYNEQFF. In DNA, the CDR3 is TGTGCCAGCAGTAAACCGGGACAGGGATACAATGAGCAGTTCTTC.